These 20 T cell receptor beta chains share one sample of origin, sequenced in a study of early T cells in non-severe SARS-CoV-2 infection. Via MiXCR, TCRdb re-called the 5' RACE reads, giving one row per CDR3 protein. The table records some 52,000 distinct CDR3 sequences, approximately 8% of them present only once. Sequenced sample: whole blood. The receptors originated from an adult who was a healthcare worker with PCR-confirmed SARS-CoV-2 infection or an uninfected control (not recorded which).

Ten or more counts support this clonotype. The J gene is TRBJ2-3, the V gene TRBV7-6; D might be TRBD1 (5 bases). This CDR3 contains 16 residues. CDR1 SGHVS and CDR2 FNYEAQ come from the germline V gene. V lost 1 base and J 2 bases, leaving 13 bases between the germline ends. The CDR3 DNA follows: TGTGCCAGCAGCTTAGAGGGGCGGCGGATCACAGATACGCAGTATTTT. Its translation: CASSLEGRRITDTQYF.

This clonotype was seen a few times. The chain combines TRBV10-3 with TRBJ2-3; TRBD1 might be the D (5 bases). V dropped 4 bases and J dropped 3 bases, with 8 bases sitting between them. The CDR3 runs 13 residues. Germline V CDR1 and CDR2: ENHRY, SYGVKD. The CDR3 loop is CAISAAGTDTQYF. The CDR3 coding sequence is TGTGCCATCAGTGCTGCAGGGACAGATACGCAGTATTTT.

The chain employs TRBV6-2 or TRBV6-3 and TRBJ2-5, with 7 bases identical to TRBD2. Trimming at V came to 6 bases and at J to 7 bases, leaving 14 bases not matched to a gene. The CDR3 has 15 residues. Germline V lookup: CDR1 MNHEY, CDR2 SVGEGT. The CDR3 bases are TGTGCCAGCAGCCTTACTAGCGATGCATTGGGGACCCAGTACTTC. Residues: CASSLTSDALGTQYF.

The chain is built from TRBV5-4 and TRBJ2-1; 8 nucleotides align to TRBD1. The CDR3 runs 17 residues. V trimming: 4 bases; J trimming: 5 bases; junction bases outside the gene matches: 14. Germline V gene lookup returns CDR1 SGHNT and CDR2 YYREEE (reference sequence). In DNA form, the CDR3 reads TGTGCCAGCAGCCATGCCCTTGGACAGACAGGGGACAATGAGCAGTTCTTC. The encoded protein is CASSHALGQTGDNEQFF.

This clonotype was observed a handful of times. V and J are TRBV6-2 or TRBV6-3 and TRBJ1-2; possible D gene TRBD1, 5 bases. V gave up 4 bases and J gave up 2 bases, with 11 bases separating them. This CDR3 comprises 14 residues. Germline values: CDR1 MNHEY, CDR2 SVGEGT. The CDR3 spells CASSWGLLNYGYTF. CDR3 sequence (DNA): TGTGCCAGCAGTTGGGGACTGTTGAACTATGGCTACACCTTC.

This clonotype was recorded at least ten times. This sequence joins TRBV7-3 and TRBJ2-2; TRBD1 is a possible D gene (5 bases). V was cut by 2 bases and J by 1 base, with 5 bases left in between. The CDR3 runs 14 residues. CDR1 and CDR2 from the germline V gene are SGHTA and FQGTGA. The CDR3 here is CASSLDRNTGELFF. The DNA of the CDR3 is TGTGCCAGCAGCTTAGACAGGAACACCGGGGAGCTGTTTTTT.

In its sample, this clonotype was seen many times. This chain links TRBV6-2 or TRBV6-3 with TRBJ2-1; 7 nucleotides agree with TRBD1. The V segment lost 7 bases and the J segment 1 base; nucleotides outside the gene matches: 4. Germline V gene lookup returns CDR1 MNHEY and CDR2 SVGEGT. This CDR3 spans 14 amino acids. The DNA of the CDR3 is TGTGCCAGCAATCTACAGGGGTCCTACAATGAGCAGTTCTTC. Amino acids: CASNLQGSYNEQFF.

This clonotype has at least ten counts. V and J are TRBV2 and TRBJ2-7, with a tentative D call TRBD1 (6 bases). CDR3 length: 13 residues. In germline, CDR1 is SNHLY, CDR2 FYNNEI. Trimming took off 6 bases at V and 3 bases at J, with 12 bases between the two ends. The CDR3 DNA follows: TGTGCCAGCAGGGGGGACATCAGCTACGAGCAGTACTTC. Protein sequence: CASRGDISYEQYF.

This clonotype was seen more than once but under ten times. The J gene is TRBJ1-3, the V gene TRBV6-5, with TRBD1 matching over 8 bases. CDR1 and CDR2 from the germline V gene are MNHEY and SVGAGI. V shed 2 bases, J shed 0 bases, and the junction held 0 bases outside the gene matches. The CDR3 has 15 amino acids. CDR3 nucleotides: TGTGCCAGCAGTTACACAGGGGGCTCTGGAAACACCATATATTTT. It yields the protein CASSYTGGSGNTIYF.

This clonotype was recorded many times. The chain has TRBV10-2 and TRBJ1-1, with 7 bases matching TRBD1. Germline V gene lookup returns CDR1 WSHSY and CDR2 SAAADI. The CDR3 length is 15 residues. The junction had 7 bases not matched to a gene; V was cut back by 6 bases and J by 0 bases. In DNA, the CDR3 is TGCGCCAGCAGCGGGACCGGGACAGTGAACACTGAAGCTTTCTTT. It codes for CASSGTGTVNTEAFF.

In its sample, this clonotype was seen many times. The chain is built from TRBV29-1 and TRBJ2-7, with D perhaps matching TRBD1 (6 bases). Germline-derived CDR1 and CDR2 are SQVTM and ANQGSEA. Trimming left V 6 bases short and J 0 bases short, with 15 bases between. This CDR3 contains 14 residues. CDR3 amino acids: CSVTGSRSSYEQYF. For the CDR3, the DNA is TGCAGCGTCACAGGGTCTCGAAGCTCCTACGAGCAGTACTTC.

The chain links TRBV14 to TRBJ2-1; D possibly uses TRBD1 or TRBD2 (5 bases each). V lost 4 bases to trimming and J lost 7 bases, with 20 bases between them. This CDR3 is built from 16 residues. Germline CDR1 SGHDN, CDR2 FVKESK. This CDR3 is CASSRKTGQGSNEQFF. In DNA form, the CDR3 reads TGTGCCAGCAGCCGGAAAACGGGGCAGGGTTCGAATGAGCAGTTCTTC.

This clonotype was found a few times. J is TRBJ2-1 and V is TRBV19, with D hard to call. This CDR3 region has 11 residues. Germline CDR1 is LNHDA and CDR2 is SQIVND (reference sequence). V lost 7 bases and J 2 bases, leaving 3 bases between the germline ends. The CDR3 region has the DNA TGTGCCAGTATTCCCTACAATGAGCAGTTCTTC. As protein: CASIPYNEQFF.

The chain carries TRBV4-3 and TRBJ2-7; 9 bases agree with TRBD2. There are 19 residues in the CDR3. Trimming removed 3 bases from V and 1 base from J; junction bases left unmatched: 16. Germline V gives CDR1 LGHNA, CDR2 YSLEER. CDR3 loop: CASSQAIGPKREVSYEQYF. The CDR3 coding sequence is TGCGCCAGCAGCCAGGCCATTGGACCGAAGCGGGAGGTGTCCTACGAGCAGTACTTC.

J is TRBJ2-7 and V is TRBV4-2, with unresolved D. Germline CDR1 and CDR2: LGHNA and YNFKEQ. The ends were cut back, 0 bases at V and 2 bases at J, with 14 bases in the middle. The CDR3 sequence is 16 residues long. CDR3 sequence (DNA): TGTGCCAGCAGCCAAGATTCTCAAGACTTGGCCTACGAGCAGTACTTC. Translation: CASSQDSQDLAYEQYF.

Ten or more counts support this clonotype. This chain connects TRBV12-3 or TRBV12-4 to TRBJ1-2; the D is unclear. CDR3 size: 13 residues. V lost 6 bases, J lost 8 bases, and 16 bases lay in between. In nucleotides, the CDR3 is TGTGCCAGCAGCCCGGCGGTGCTTGTCGGCTACACCTTC. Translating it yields CASSPAVLVGYTF.

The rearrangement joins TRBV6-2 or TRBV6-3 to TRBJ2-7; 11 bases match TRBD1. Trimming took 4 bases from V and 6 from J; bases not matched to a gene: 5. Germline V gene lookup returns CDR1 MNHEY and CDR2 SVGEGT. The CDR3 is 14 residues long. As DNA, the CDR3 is TGTGCCAGCAGTTCGGGACAGGGGGGAGCCGAGCAGTACTTC. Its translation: CASSSGQGGAEQYF.

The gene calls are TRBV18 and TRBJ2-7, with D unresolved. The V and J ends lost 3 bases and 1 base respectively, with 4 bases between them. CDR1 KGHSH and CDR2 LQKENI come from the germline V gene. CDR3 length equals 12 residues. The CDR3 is CASSPGSYEQYF. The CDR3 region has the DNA TGTGCCAGCTCACCGGGATCCTACGAGCAGTACTTC.

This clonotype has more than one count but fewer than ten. The CDR3 coding sequence is TGTGCCACCAGTGACGGGATAAGGACAGGGGTTGGTTACACCTTC. It specifies CATSDGIRTGVGYTF. This chain links TRBV24-1 with TRBJ1-2; 9 nucleotides align to TRBD1. Trimming took 4 bases from V and 11 from J; bases not matched to a gene: 13. The germline V gene has CDR1 KGHDR and CDR2 SFDVKD. This CDR3 has 15 amino acids.

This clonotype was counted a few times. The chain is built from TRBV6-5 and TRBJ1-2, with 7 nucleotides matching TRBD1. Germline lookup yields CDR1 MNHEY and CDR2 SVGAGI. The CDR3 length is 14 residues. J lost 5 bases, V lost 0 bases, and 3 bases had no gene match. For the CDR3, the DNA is TGTGCCAGCAGTTACTCCGGACAGGAATATGGCTACACCTTC. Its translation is CASSYSGQEYGYTF.